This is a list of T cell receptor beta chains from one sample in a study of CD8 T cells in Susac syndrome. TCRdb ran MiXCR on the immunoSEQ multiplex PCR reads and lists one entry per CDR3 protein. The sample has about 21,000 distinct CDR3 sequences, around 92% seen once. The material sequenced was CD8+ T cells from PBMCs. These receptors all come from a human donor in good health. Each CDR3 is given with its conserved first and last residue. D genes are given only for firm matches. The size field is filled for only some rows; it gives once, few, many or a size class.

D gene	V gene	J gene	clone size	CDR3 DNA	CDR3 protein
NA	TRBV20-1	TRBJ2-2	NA	TGCAGTGCTAGAGATCCCGACATTAACACCGGGGAGCTGTTTTTT	CSARDPDINTGELFF
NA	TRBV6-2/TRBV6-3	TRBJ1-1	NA	TGTGCCAGCAGATACGCTGCGGGGAGTGAAGCTTTCTTT	CASRYAAGSEAFF
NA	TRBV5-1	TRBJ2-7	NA	TGCGCCAGCAGCTTGACCTCCTCCTACGAGCAGTACTTC	CASSLTSSYEQYF
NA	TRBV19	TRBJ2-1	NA	TGTGCCAGTAGTATTTGGGGCGGCTACAACAATGAGCAGTTCTTC	CASSIWGGYNNEQFF
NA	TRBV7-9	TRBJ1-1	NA	TGTGCCAGCAGCCCAGGGAGAACTGAAGCTTTCTTT	CASSPGRTEAFF
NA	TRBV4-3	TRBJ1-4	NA	TGCGCCAGCACCCCAGGGGCAACTAATGAAAAACTGTTTTTT	CASTPGATNEKLFF
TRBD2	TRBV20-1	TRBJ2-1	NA	TGCAGTGCACGAGGACTAGCGGACAATGAGCAGTTCTTC	CSARGLADNEQFF
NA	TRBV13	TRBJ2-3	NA	TGTGCCAGCAGCTCGACAGGCTTCGACACAGATACGCAGTATTTT	CASSSTGFDTDTQYF
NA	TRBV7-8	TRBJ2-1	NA	TGTGCCAGCAGCTTAGTTGCGGCGGCTCCGTCCTCCTACAATGAGCAGTTCTTC	CASSLVAAAPSSYNEQFF
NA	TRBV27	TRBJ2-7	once	TGTGCCAGCAGCCGAGATCCAGCATACTACGAGCAGTACTTC	CASSRDPAYYEQYF
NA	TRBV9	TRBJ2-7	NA	TGTGCCAGCAGCAGTACACTGGACGGGCCCTACGAGCAGTACTTC	CASSSTLDGPYEQYF
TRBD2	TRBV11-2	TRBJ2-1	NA	TGTGCCAGCGGGGGGGGGAGCTCCTACAATGAGCAGTTCTTC	CASGGGSSYNEQFF
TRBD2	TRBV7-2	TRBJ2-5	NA	TGTGCCAGCAGCCCCAACCCTGGACTAGCGCGTTTTCAAGAGACCCAGTACTTC	CASSPNPGLARFQETQYF
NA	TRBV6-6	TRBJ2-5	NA	TGTGCCAGCGAAAGACAGCTTCAAGAGACCCAGTACTTC	CASERQLQETQYF
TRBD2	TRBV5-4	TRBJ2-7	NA	TGTGCCAGCAGCTTCTTGACTAGCGGGCGGGACGACGAGCAGTACTTC	CASSFLTSGRDDEQYF
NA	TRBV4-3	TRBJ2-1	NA	TGCGCCAGCAGCCAAGATAGGCGGGGGCCCTACAATGAGCAGTTCTTC	CASSQDRRGPYNEQFF
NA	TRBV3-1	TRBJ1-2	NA	TGTGCCAGCAGCCAAGACTGGGGGGGCGACTATGGCTACACCTTC	CASSQDWGGDYGYTF
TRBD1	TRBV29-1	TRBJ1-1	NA	TGCAGCGGTGCACCCGGGACAGGGAACACTGAAGCTTTCTTT	CSGAPGTGNTEAFF
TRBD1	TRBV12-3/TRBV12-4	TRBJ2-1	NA	TGTGCCAGCAGTCCCCCCCCCGGGACAGGGATCAATGAGCAGTTCTTC	CASSPPPGTGINEQFF
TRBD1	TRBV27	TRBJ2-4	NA	TGTGCCAGCAGTTCGGGACAGCTCTTAGCCAAAAACATTCAGTACTTC	CASSSGQLLAKNIQYF
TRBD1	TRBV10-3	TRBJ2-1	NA	TGTGCCATCAAGCGACAGGGGAGCTCCTACAATGAGCAGTTCTTC	CAIKRQGSSYNEQFF
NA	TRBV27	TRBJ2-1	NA	TGTGCCAGCAGACGGTCGGGACGTCACAATGAGCAGTTCTTC	CASRRSGRHNEQFF
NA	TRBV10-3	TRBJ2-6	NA	TGTGCCATCAGCCCCCCAAGCTCTGGGGCCAACGTCCTGACTTTC	CAISPPSSGANVLTF
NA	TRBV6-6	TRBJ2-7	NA	TGTGCCAGCAGTTACGGAACAGGGCCCGAGCAGTACTTC	CASSYGTGPEQYF
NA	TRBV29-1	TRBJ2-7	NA	TGCAGCGTATCTTCGGGGGGCCACGAGCAGTACTTC	CSVSSGGHEQYF
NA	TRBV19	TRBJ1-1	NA	TGTGCCAGTAGTTTCGGCCCGGGGCACACTGAAGCTTTCTTT	CASSFGPGHTEAFF
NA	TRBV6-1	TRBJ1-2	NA	TGTGCCAGCAGTACGCCCCGCAGGGCCCATGGCTACACCTTC	CASSTPRRAHGYTF
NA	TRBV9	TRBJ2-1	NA	TGTGCCAGCAGCGTCGGGTACAATGAGCAGTTCTTC	CASSVGYNEQFF
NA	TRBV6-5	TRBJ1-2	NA	TGTGCCAGCAGCCCCTCCGACAAGCGGGACTATGGCTACACCTTC	CASSPSDKRDYGYTF
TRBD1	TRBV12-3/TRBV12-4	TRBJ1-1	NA	TGTGCCAGCAGTCCAGGGGGGGGCACTGAAGCTTTCTTT	CASSPGGGTEAFF
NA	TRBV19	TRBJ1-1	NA	TGTGCCAGTCGGCCTGTTGGGAACACTGAAGCTTTCTTT	CASRPVGNTEAFF
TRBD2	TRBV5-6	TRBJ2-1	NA	TGTGCCAGCAGCCTGACTAGCGGACTTTACAATGAGCAGTTCTTC	CASSLTSGLYNEQFF
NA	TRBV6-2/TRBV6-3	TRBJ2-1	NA	TGTGCCGGCAGCTCCCTTTCCTTCTACAATGAGCAGTTCTTC	CAGSSLSFYNEQFF
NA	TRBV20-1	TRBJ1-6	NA	TGCAGTGCTAGAGGGGCCCAGGGAAATTCACCCCTCCACTTT	CSARGAQGNSPLHF
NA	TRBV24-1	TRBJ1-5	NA	TGTGCCACCCAGGCCAGGGGAGGGTATCAGCCCCAGCATTTT	CATQARGGYQPQHF
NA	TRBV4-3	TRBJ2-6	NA	TGCGCCAGCAGCCAAGGGCCTGGGGCCAACGTCCTGACTTTC	CASSQGPGANVLTF
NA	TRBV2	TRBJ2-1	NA	TGTGCCAGCAGTGAAGCCGTTGGGGGGCTGGGTAGCAATGAGCAGTTCTTC	CASSEAVGGLGSNEQFF
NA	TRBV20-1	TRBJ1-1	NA	TGCAGTGCTAGTGACCGATCCGATGAAGCTTTCTTT	CSASDRSDEAFF
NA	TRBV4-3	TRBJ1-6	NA	TGCGCCAGCAGCCAGGATAGCTCCTATAATTCACCCCTCCACTTT	CASSQDSSYNSPLHF
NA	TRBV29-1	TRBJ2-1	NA	TGCAGCGTTGAAGATATGACTCTCTCCCTCGACAATGAGCAGTTCTTC	CSVEDMTLSLDNEQFF
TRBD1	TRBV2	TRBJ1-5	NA	TGTGCCAGCAGTGAATCAAGGACAGGGGGCAATCAGCCCCAGCATTTT	CASSESRTGGNQPQHF
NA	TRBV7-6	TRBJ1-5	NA	TGTGCCAGCAGCTTAGCCCCCGGGTGGGGCCAGCCCCAGCATTTT	CASSLAPGWGQPQHF
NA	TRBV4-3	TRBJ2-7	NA	TGCGCCAGCAGCCAAGATTGGTCTGGCCCCTACGAGCAGTACTTC	CASSQDWSGPYEQYF
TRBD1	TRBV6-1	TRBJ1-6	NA	TGTGCCAGCAGTACCGGGACAGGGGGCTCCTATAATTCACCCCTCCACTTT	CASSTGTGGSYNSPLHF
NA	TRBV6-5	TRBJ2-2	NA	TGTGCCAGCAGTTACGAAGGGGCGAGTGGCACCGGGGAGCTGTTTTTT	CASSYEGASGTGELFF
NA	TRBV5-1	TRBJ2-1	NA	TGCGCCAGCAGCTCCCCTATCAATGAGCAGTTCTTC	CASSSPINEQFF
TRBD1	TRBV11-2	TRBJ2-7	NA	TGTGCCAGCAGCTGGGGACAGGGGCTTGGCTACGAGCAGTACTTC	CASSWGQGLGYEQYF
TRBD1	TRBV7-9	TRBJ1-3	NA	TGTGCCAGCAGCACAGGGGGCGAGAACACCATATATTTT	CASSTGGENTIYF
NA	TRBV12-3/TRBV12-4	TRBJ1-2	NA	TGTGCCAGCAGTTTGAACAGGGTAACGAATGGCTACACCTTC	CASSLNRVTNGYTF